These 24 T cell receptor beta chains share one sample of origin, sequenced in a study of long-term antiretroviral therapy in people with HIV. Survey-level immunoSEQ v3.0 assays were run. Libraries were prepared by immunoSEQ multiplex PCR; TCRdb keeps only in-frame clonotypes and omits some of them. The sample gives approximately 16,000 clones, approximately 81% of which show up once; roughly 12% is in the top ten. The sequencing here drew on unsorted PBMCs, taken approximately 3.2 years after starting antiretroviral therapy. All receptors come from a woman between 40 and 50 years old with HIV.

The J gene is TRBJ2-7, the V gene TRBV14; 9 bases are shared with TRBD2. The germline gives CDR1 SGHDN, CDR2 FVKESK. The CDR3 runs to 15 residues. J was trimmed by 1 base and V by 4 bases; bases with no gene match: 5. The CDR3 reads CASSPLAGGSYEQYF. As DNA, the CDR3 is TGTGCCAGCAGCCCTCTGGCGGGGGGGTCCTACGAGCAGTACTTC.

The chain links TRBV7-2 to TRBJ2-5; TRBD1 aligns across 11 bases. CDR1 and CDR2 from the germline V gene are SGHTA and FQGNSA. This CDR3 region has 15 residues. Germline trimming cut 6 bases from V and 4 bases from J; bases unmatched to any gene: 7. CDR3 in amino acids: CASRVGQGAAETQYF. The CDR3 region has the DNA TGTGCCAGCAGGGTCGGACAGGGGGCTGCAGAGACCCAGTACTTC.

The chain employs TRBV27 and TRBJ2-5; 8 nucleotides match TRBD1. J gave up 5 bases and V 2 bases, and 1 base lay outside the gene matches. CDR3 length: 13 amino acids. The V gene's germline CDR1 is MNHEY and CDR2 SMNVEV (reference sequence). The CDR3 coding sequence is TGTGCCAGCAGTTTAAACAGGGGGGAGACCCAGTACTTC. Translating gives CASSLNRGETQYF.

DNA for the CDR3: TGTGCCAGCAGCCCTACGCTCCTGACTAGCGGGGTAAGCTCCTACAATGAGCAGTTCTTC. This sequence encodes CASSPTLLTSGVSSYNEQFF. This chain uses TRBV13 with TRBJ2-1, with 11 bases aligning to TRBD2. The CDR3 is made up of 20 amino acids. Germline CDR1 is PRHDT and CDR2 is FYEKMQ (reference sequence). Unmatched junction bases numbered 15, after V lost 5 bases and J lost 0 bases.

This chain joins TRBV7-2 and TRBJ1-1; D possibly corresponds to TRBD1 (5 bases). CDR3 length: 12 amino acids. Per germline, CDR1 SGHTA and CDR2 FQGNSA. Trimming cost V 4 bases and J 8 bases, with 11 bases left between them. The CDR3 loop reads CASSSDSTEAFF. CDR3 DNA: TGTGCCAGCAGCTCCGACAGTACCGAAGCTTTCTTT.

This clone was counted between two and nine times. The rearrangement links TRBV30 to TRBJ2-5, with a tentative D call TRBD2 (5 bases). In germline, CDR1 is GTSNPN, CDR2 SVGIG (reference sequence). This CDR3 has 14 amino acids. Trimming pared 2 bases from V and 5 bases from J, leaving 15 bases between. This chain's CDR3 is CAWSSYSGGETQYF. Written as DNA, the CDR3 is TGTGCCTGGAGTTCATACAGTGGCGGGGAGACCCAGTACTTC.

CDR3: CASSFTREGANYGYTF. CDR3 nucleotide sequence: TGTGCCAGCAGTTTTACCCGGGAGGGGGCTAACTATGGCTACACCTTC. The chain combines TRBV27 with TRBJ1-2; D possibly corresponds to TRBD1 (6 bases). V was clipped by 3 bases and J by 0 bases, with 14 bases between them. The CDR3 loop spans 16 amino acids. Germline V CDR1 and CDR2: MNHEY, SMNVEV (reference sequence).

This clone occurred a few times. V and J are TRBV2 and TRBJ2-6, with unresolved D. CDR3 length: 14 amino acids. Germline CDR1 reads SNHLY; CDR2 reads FYNNEI. The ends were cut back, 7 bases at V and 4 bases at J, with 11 bases in the middle. CDR3 in DNA: TGTGCCAGCACCACCCTGGGAGGGGCCAACGTCCTGACTTTC. Protein product: CASTTLGGANVLTF. The full variable domain, in which reference TRBV2 and TRBJ2-6 provide the parts outside the CDR3, is EPEVTQTPSHQVTQMGQEVILRCVPISNHLYFYWYRQILGQKVEFLVSFYNNEISEKSEIFDDQFSVERPDGSNFTLKIRSTKLEDSAMYFCASTTLGGANVLTFGAGSRLTVL.

V and J are TRBV5-1 and TRBJ1-2; perhaps TRBD1 as D (6 bases). The CDR3 length is 15 residues. Germline CDR1 and CDR2: SGHRS and YFSETQ. Trimming took off 0 bases at V and 9 bases at J, with 18 bases between the two ends. The CDR3 protein is CASSLEGRGDNRYTF. In DNA form, the CDR3 reads TGCGCCAGCAGCTTGGAAGGCAGGGGCGATAATCGCTACACCTTC.

The rearrangement uses TRBV6-1 and TRBJ2-7, with D possibly TRBD2 on 7 matching bases. Deletions cut 2 bases from V and 2 bases from J, with 10 bases between. The CDR3 runs to 14 residues. The germline CDR1 and CDR2 sequences are MNHNS and SASEGT. Here the CDR3 DNA reads TGTGCCAGCAGTGAATTGGGGGGGCCCTACGAGCAGTACTTC. This sequence encodes CASSELGGPYEQYF.

The chain couples TRBV7-2 to TRBJ2-3; TRBD2 aligns across 8 bases. Germline lookup yields CDR1 SGHTA and CDR2 FQGNSA. The V and J ends lost 2 bases and 0 bases, in that order; junction bases with no gene match: 10. The CDR3 length is 18 residues. The CDR3 nucleotides read TGTGCCAGCAGCTTAAGAGTCGGGGGGGGTCCGAGCACAGATACGCAGTATTTT. This sequence encodes CASSLRVGGGPSTDTQYF.

The V call is TRBV30, the J call TRBJ2-7; possibly TRBD1 for D (5 bases). V lost 1 base, J lost 5 bases, and 15 bases lay in between. CDR3 length equals 14 residues. Germline V gene data show CDR1 as GTSNPN and CDR2 as SVGIG (reference sequence). CDR3 sequence (DNA): TGTGCCTGGAGTGCCCTTAGCAGGGCGGACGAGCAGTACTTC. Translated, it gives CAWSALSRADEQYF.

The chain links TRBV6-6 to TRBJ1-2; D gene uncertain. The CDR3 totals 11 residues. CDR1 and CDR2 from the germline V gene are MNHNY and SVGAGI (reference sequence). Trimming took 8 bases from V and 5 from J, leaving 9 bases between them. Here the CDR3 DNA reads TGTGCCAGCGGCGAAGGGTATGGCTACACCTTC. Encoded protein: CASGEGYGYTF.

The CDR3 DNA follows: TGTGCCATCAGTGAGTCGTCAGGGATTGCGTACAATGAGCAGTTCTTC. This sequence encodes CAISESSGIAYNEQFF. The V gene is TRBV10-3, the J gene TRBJ2-1; D perhaps matches TRBD1 (5 bases). This CDR3 region has 16 residues. V gave up 0 bases and J gave up 4 bases, with 13 bases separating them. The V gene's germline CDR1 is ENHRY and CDR2 SYGVKD.

V gene TRBV7-9 combines with J gene TRBJ1-5; 9 nucleotides line up with TRBD1. The CDR3 has 15 amino acids. V was pared by 5 bases and J by 6 bases, with 8 bases of the junction left unmatched. CDR1 and CDR2 from the germline V gene are SEHNR and FQNEAQ (reference sequence). CDR3 nucleotides: TGTGCCAGCAGCATGGGACAGGGAAGGACTCAGCCCCAGCATTTT. Its translation is CASSMGQGRTQPQHF.

The gene calls are TRBV30 and TRBJ1-1; tentative D call: TRBD1 (6 bases). V lost 2 bases and J lost 11, with 18 bases in between. The CDR3 consists of 13 residues. Germline V lookup: CDR1 GTSNPN, CDR2 SVGIG (reference sequence). CDR3 residues: CAWSPGHLGEAFF. DNA for the CDR3: TGTGCCTGGAGTCCGGGACACCTGGGGGAGGCTTTCTTT. Full variable domain (outside the CDR3, taken from reference TRBV30 and TRBJ1-1): SQTIHQWPATLVQPVGSPLSLECTVEGTSNPNLYWYRQAAGRGLQLLFYSVGIGQISSEVPQNLSASRPQDRQFILSSKKLLLSDSGFYLCAWSPGHLGEAFFGQGTRLTVV.

The rearrangement links TRBV30 to TRBJ1-2, with 7 positions matching TRBD1. This CDR3 is 12 amino acids long. The J segment lost 6 bases and the V segment lost 2 bases, leaving 3 bases of the junction unmatched. Germline loops: CDR1 GTSNPN, CDR2 SVGIG (reference sequence). CDR3 sequence reads: CAWSTGAHGYTF. DNA of the CDR3: TGTGCCTGGAGTACAGGGGCTCATGGCTACACCTTC.

The rearrangement links TRBV6-5 to TRBJ2-1, with 12 nucleotides matching TRBD2. Germline V gene lookup returns CDR1 MNHEY and CDR2 SVGAGI. This CDR3 comprises 15 residues. The V gene end was trimmed by 8 bases and the J gene end by 5 bases; junction bases not matched to a gene: 7. The CDR3 spells CASHGLAGGDNEQFF. The CDR3 DNA sequence: TGTGCCAGCCATGGTCTAGCGGGGGGGGACAATGAGCAGTTCTTC.

The rearrangement links TRBV5-1 to TRBJ1-6, with TRBD1 matching over 8 bases. The J segment lost 13 bases and the V segment lost 2 bases, leaving 8 bases of the junction unmatched. Germline assignment: CDR1 SGHRS and CDR2 YFSETQ. The CDR3 consists of 14 residues. CDR3: CASSLGQGLGPLHF. The CDR3 DNA reads TGCGCCAGCAGCTTAGGACAGGGATTGGGTCCCCTCCACTTT.

This clone was picked up one time. The chain recombines TRBV18 with TRBJ1-4; D perhaps matches TRBD1 (5 bases). The V gene lost 7 bases and the J gene lost 6 bases, with 15 bases spanning the gap. The length of the CDR3 is 14 residues. Looked up from germline, CDR1 is KGHSH and CDR2 is LQKENI. The CDR3 DNA sequence: TGTGCCAGCTTTCGACAGTCTAGGGATGAAAAACTGTTTTTT. Translation: CASFRQSRDEKLFF.

J is TRBJ1-1 and V is TRBV7-9; TRBD1 agrees at 8 bases. The V segment lost 1 base and the J segment 4 bases; nucleotides outside the gene matches: 2. The length of the CDR3 is 14 residues. CDR1 and CDR2 (germline): SEHNR, FQNEAQ (reference sequence). The CDR3 here is CASSLEDRVTEAFF. CDR3 coding DNA: TGTGCCAGCAGCTTAGAGGACAGGGTCACTGAAGCTTTCTTT.

The rearrangement joins TRBV6-6 to TRBJ2-7; TRBD1 matches at 8 bases. The germline gives CDR1 MNHNY, CDR2 SVGAGI (reference sequence). The CDR3 length is 13 residues. Germline trimming cut 5 bases from V and 5 bases from J; bases unmatched to any gene: 5. The CDR3 protein is CASSGRGQHEQYF. DNA for the CDR3: TGTGCCAGCAGTGGCAGGGGGCAACACGAGCAGTACTTC.

This clone was counted a single time. V is TRBV6-5 and J is TRBJ2-1, with 8 bases aligning to TRBD1. Germline loops: CDR1 MNHEY, CDR2 SVGAGI. V lost 4 bases to trimming and J lost 4 bases; unmatched junction nucleotides: 9. There are 16 residues in the CDR3. DNA of the CDR3: TGTGCCAGCAGTTTCAACCAGGGGGCCGGGTACAATGAGCAGTTCTTC. It codes for CASSFNQGAGYNEQFF.

This chain uses TRBV5-1 with TRBJ1-1, with D possibly TRBD1 on 5 matching bases. CDR1 is SGHRS, CDR2 YFSETQ, per germline. The CDR3 extends over 16 amino acids. Trimming removed 0 bases from V and 1 base from J, with 13 bases in between. For the CDR3, the DNA is TGCGCCAGCAGCTTGGACGTAGGACAAAAGAACACTGAAGCTTTCTTT. Amino acid sequence: CASSLDVGQKNTEAFF. The entire variable domain, with the rest obtained from reference TRBV5-1 and TRBJ1-1, is as follows: KAGVTQTPRYLIKTRGQQVTLSCSPISGHRSVSWYQQTPGQGLQFLFEYFSETQRNKGNFPGRFSGRQFSNSRSEMNVSTLELGDSALYLCASSLDVGQKNTEAFFGQGTRLTVV.